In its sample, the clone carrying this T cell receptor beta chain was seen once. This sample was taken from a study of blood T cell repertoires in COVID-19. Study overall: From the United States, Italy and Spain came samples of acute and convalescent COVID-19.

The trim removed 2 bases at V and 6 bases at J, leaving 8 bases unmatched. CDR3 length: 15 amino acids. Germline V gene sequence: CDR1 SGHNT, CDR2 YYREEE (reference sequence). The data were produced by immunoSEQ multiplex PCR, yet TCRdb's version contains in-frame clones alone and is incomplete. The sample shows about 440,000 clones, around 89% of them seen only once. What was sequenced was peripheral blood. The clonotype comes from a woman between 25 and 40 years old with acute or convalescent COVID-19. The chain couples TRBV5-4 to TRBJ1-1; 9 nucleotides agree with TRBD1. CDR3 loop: CASSLQQGAAAEAFF. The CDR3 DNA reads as TGTGCCAGCAGCTTACAACAGGGGGCTGCGGCTGAAGCTTTCTTT.